Shown below are 9 T cell receptor beta chains from a single sample sequenced in a study of CD8 T cells in Susac syndrome. RNA in amounts of roughly 0.5 to 1 ug was reverse transcribed with random hexamers. In TCRdb, the immunoSEQ multiplex PCR reads were re-called with MiXCR into one record per CDR3 protein. Of a few hundred thousand distinct CDR3 sequences listed, approximately 85% are singletons. Sequencing was done on a sample of CD8+ T cells from PBMCs. Every receptor here comes from a human donor with multiple sclerosis.

The chain links TRBV12-3 or TRBV12-4 to TRBJ2-7; no firm D call. V dropped 2 bases and J dropped 3 bases, with 8 bases sitting between them. The CDR3 length is 13 residues. CDR3 in DNA: TGTGCCAGCAGTTTAAGCAAGGACTACGAGCAGTACTTC. This sequence encodes CASSLSKDYEQYF.

The chain recombines TRBV6-5 with TRBJ1-2; D might be TRBD1 (5 bases). Germline V CDR1 and CDR2: MNHEY, SVGAGI. Between the trimmed V and J ends, which lost 2 bases and 0 bases, there was a span of 16 bases. The length of the CDR3 is 17 residues. The CDR3 loop is CASSYTGTEGPNYGYTF. As DNA, the CDR3 is TGTGCCAGCAGTTACACCGGGACTGAAGGCCCTAACTATGGCTACACCTTC.

This sequence joins TRBV7-9 and TRBJ1-1, with D possibly TRBD1 on 5 matching bases. Looked up from germline, CDR1 is SEHNR and CDR2 is FQNEAQ (reference sequence). This CDR3 has 14 residues. The ends were cut back, 4 bases at V and 8 bases at J, with 17 bases in the middle. The CDR3 region has the DNA TGTGCCAGCAGCTCGGGTCCCGGGGGGGACGAAGCTTTCTTT. Translated, it gives CASSSGPGGDEAFF.

Remarks on this clonotype: The junction differs from germline at one of its ends, possibly a read error. The chain joins TRBV2 to TRBJ1-4, with 7 bases fitting TRBD1. The CDR3 has 12 amino acids. Germline values: CDR1 SNHLY, CDR2 FYNNEI. CDR3 in DNA: TGTGCCACCCAGGGGGTCGGGGAAAAACTGCTTTTT. Its protein product is CATQGVGEKLLF.

The CDR3 loop reads CASLGTGDQANYGYTF. CDR3 nucleotide sequence: TGTGCCAGCTTAGGGACAGGGGACCAAGCTAACTATGGCTACACCTTC. V gene TRBV19 combines with J gene TRBJ1-2; 10 bases are shared with TRBD1. The CDR3 is made up of 16 amino acids. CDR1 is LNHDA and CDR2 is SQIVND in the germline V gene (reference sequence). The V and J ends lost 9 bases and 0 bases, in that order; junction bases with no gene match: 10. Full variable domain (missing parts from reference TRBV19 and TRBJ1-2): DGGITQSPKYLFRKEGQNVTLSCEQNLNHDAMYWYRQDPGQGLRLIYYSQIVNDFQKGDIAEGYSVSREKKESFPLTVTSAQKNPTAFYLCASLGTGDQANYGYTFGSGTRLTVV.

V usage is TRBV29-1 and J usage is TRBJ2-3; D gene uncertain. V lost 5 bases and J 5 bases, leaving 14 bases between the germline ends. This CDR3 is built from 13 residues. Germline assignment: CDR1 SQVTM and CDR2 ANQGSEA. The DNA for the CDR3 is TGCAGCGTTCTGTCTCTAGGGATAGATACGCAGTATTTT. Translated, it gives CSVLSLGIDTQYF.

CDR3 coding DNA: TGTGCCAGCAGTATTAGACACGACACTGAAGCTTTCTTT. Translation: CASSIRHDTEAFF. This rearrangement joins TRBV27 to TRBJ1-1; D remains unclear. V shed 5 bases and J shed 3 bases, with 10 bases lying between them. There are 13 residues in the CDR3. Germline V lookup: CDR1 MNHEY, CDR2 SMNVEV (reference sequence).

V usage is TRBV19 and J usage is TRBJ1-1; no clear D. CDR3 length equals 10 residues. Between the trimmed V and J ends, which lost 5 bases and 12 bases, there was a span of 10 bases. Germline assignment: CDR1 LNHDA and CDR2 SQIVND (reference sequence). CDR3 coding DNA: TGTGCCAGTAGTGACGGTCTGACTTTCTTT. Amino acid sequence: CASSDGLTFF. The entire variable domain, with the rest obtained from reference TRBV19 and TRBJ1-1, is as follows: DGGITQSPKYLFRKEGQNVTLSCEQNLNHDAMYWYRQDPGQGLRLIYYSQIVNDFQKGDIAEGYSVSREKKESFPLTVTSAQKNPTAFYLCASSDGLTFFGQGTRLTVV.

This chain connects TRBV5-6 to TRBJ2-1; perhaps D is TRBD1 or TRBD2 (5 bases each). The CDR3 contains 18 residues. Trimming took off 2 bases at V and 8 bases at J, with 26 bases between the two ends. Per germline, CDR1 SGHDT and CDR2 YYEEEE. Here the CDR3 reads CASSFPAGAFHVNHEQFF. The CDR3 DNA is TGTGCCAGCAGCTTCCCCGCCGGGGCCTTCCACGTTAATCATGAGCAGTTCTTC. The full variable domain, with the rest looked up from reference TRBV5-6 and TRBJ2-1, is DAGVTQSPTHLIKTRGQQVTLRCSPKSGHDTVSWYQQALGQGPQFIFQYYEEEERQRGNFPDRFSGHQFPNYSSELNVNALLLGDSALYLCASSFPAGAFHVNHEQFFGPGTRLTVL.